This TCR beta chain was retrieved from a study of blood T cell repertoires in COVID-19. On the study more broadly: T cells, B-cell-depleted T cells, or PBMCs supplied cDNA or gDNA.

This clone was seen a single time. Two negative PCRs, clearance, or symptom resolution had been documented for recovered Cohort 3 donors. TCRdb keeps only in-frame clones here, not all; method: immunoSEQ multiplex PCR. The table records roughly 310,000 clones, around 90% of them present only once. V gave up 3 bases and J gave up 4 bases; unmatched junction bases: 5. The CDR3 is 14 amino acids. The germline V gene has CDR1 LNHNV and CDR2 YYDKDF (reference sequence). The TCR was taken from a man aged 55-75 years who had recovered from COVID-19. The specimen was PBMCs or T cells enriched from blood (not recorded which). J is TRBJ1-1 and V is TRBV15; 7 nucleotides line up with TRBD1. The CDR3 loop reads CATSRNRGGTEAFF. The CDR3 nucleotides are TGTGCCACCAGCAGGAACAGGGGTGGCACTGAAGCTTTCTTT.